Below, one T cell receptor (beta chain) is given with its context. These data originate in a study of blood T cell repertoires in COVID-19. Study overall: Sample material is recorded as cDNA or gDNA derived from T cells, B-cell-depleted T cells, or PBMCs.

Method: immunoSEQ multiplex PCR; TCRdb's copy keeps in-frame clones and lacks some. The table lists over 200,000 clones, about 91% of them singletons. The study assigned cohorts using participant-reported clinical history. CDR3 length equals 16 residues. The ends lost 5 bases at V and 0 bases at J; junction bases unmatched: 7. Germline V CDR1 and CDR2: LNHDA, SQIVND (reference sequence). The sequence was obtained from a woman between 40 and 50 years old with acute COVID-19. Material for sequencing was PBMCs or T cells enriched from blood (not recorded which). The rearrangement joins TRBV19 to TRBJ2-4, with 7 positions matching TRBD1. The CDR3 DNA reads as TGTGCCAGTAGTGCGCCGGGACAGCAAGCCAAAAACATTCAGTACTTC. Translating gives CASSAPGQQAKNIQYF.